Listed below are T cell receptor beta chains from one sample, sequenced in a study of cytomegalovirus exposure and HLA in healthy donors. Clones were read by immunoSEQ multiplex PCR, and TCRdb kept only the in-frame ones, dropping some. The data show roughly 130,000 clones, 80% seen once. The sample consisted of PBMCs. All receptors come from a male donor in good health and CMV-seronegative. The CDR3 runs from the conserved cysteine through the conserved F or W. The D gene is left open where the match is weak. For some rows the clone size is stated as once, few or many, or as a class when expanded; others skip it.

size,V,length,J,D,CDR3,DNA
.,TRBV7-3,17,TRBJ2-1,.,CASSLLGAGSSYNEQFF,TGTGCCAGCAGCTTATTGGGGGCGGGTAGCTCCTACAATGAGCAGTTCTTC
.,TRBV19,18,TRBJ2-4,.,CASSLGYRLAVAKNSQYF,TGTGCCAGTAGTCTGGGGTACAGGTTGGCGGTAGCCAAAAACAGTCAGTACTTC
.,TRBV6-5,12,TRBJ2-1,TRBD1,CASMGTDNEQFF,TGTGCCAGCATGGGGACAGACAATGAGCAGTTCTTC
.,TRBV7-9,13,TRBJ1-1,.,CASSLQMNTEAFF,TGTGCCAGCAGCTTACAGATGAACACTGAAGCTTTCTTT
once,TRBV6-6,11,TRBJ1-1,.,CASSYGREAFF,TGTGCCAGCAGTTATGGGAGAGAAGCTTTCTTT
.,TRBV7-2,17,TRBJ1-3,.,CASSLTEGVSSGNTIYF,TGTGCCAGCAGCTTAACAGAGGGGGTCAGCTCTGGAAACACCATATATTTT
few,TRBV5-1,14,TRBJ2-7,.,CASSLGVGGTEQYF,TGCGCCAGCAGCTTGGGGGTTGGAGGGACCGAGCAGTACTTC
.,TRBV7-8,17,TRBJ2-3,TRBD2,CASSLRTAGGLTDTQYF,TGTGCCAGCAGCTTACGCACCGCGGGGGGGCTCACAGATACGCAGTATTTT
.,TRBV6-1,15,TRBJ2-3,.,CASSEGRGYTDTQYF,TGTGCCAGCAGTGAGGGTAGGGGCTACACAGATACGCAGTATTTT
.,TRBV5-1,15,TRBJ1-3,.,CASSLGLSGGNTIYF,TGCGCCAGCAGCTTGGGCCTTTCGGGGGGAAACACCATATATTTT
.,TRBV27,15,TRBJ2-7,TRBD1,CASSLEGQGLYEQYF,TGTGCCAGCAGTTTAGAGGGACAGGGCCTTTACGAGCAGTACTTC
.,TRBV6-1,15,TRBJ2-5,.,CASTQGLGSTETQYF,TGTGCCAGCACCCAAGGCCTCGGGTCGACGGAGACCCAGTACTTC
.,TRBV7-2,16,TRBJ2-1,TRBD2,CASSQGGTWVYNEQFF,TGTGCCAGCAGCCAGGGAGGGACTTGGGTATACAATGAGCAGTTCTTC
once,TRBV6-4,14,TRBJ2-3,TRBD2,CASSSGGLSDTQYF,TGTGCCAGCAGTTCCGGGGGGTTATCAGATACGCAGTATTTT
.,TRBV7-2,15,TRBJ1-2,TRBD1,CASSLETGEDYGYTF,TGTGCCAGCAGCTTAGAGACAGGGGAGGACTATGGCTACACCTTC
.,TRBV10-1,15,TRBJ2-7,TRBD1,CASSEPGTGMYEQYF,TGCGCCAGCAGTGAGCCCGGGACAGGGATGTACGAGCAGTACTTC
.,TRBV7-2,14,TRBJ1-1,.,CASSFPGVRTEAFF,TGTGCCAGCAGCTTCCCGGGAGTAAGGACTGAAGCTTTCTTT
few,TRBV30,15,TRBJ2-2,.,CAWSVWGQNTGELFF,TGTGCCTGGAGTGTATGGGGACAGAACACCGGGGAGCTGTTTTTT
.,TRBV18,15,TRBJ1-1,.,CASSPDILRNTEAFF,TGTGCCAGCTCACCCGACATCCTTCGGAACACTGAAGCTTTCTTT
.,TRBV7-2,15,TRBJ2-5,TRBD1,CASSPRTGGGETQYF,TGTGCCAGCAGCCCTAGGACAGGGGGCGGGGAGACCCAGTACTTC
.,TRBV27,13,TRBJ2-7,.,CAPRQEGACEQYF,TGTGCCCCTCGACAGGAGGGGGCCTGTGAGCAGTACTTC
.,TRBV10-1,15,TRBJ2-7,TRBD2,CASSALAGATYEQYF,TGCGCCAGCAGCGCTCTAGCGGGGGCTACCTACGAGCAGTACTTC
.,TRBV6-1,15,TRBJ1-2,TRBD1,CASRDPQGAGYGYTF,TGTGCCAGCAGGGACCCACAGGGGGCCGGCTATGGCTACACCTTC
.,TRBV5-1,15,TRBJ1-2,TRBD1,CASSFTGTGGYGYTF,TGCGCCAGCAGCTTTACCGGGACAGGGGGCTATGGCTACACCTTC
.,TRBV5-4,14,TRBJ2-3,TRBD2,CASSSGGRSYTQYF,TGTGCCAGCAGCTCGGGGGGACGCTCATATACGCAGTATTTT
.,TRBV5-8,14,TRBJ2-4,.,CASSLEGAKNSQYF,TGTGCCAGCAGCTTGGAGGGAGCCAAAAACAGTCAGTACTTC
.,TRBV11-2,15,TRBJ1-5,TRBD1,CASSLGIGGGQPQHF,TGTGCCAGCAGCTTAGGTATAGGGGGCGGACAGCCCCAGCATTTT
.,TRBV2,15,TRBJ1-1,.,CASSEFKEVNTEAFF,TGTGCCAGCAGTGAATTCAAGGAGGTGAACACTGAAGCTTTCTTT
few,TRBV28,13,TRBJ1-5,.,CASKWQGNQPQHF,TGTGCCAGCAAATGGCAGGGCAATCAGCCCCAGCATTTT
.,TRBV6-4,15,TRBJ2-6,.,CASSDSGAGANGLTF,TGTGCCAGCAGTGACTCGGGGGCTGGGGCCAACGGCCTGACTTTC
.,TRBV2,13,TRBJ2-1,TRBD1,CANPTGEFGEQFF,TGTGCCAACCCGACAGGGGAGTTCGGTGAGCAGTTCTTC
.,TRBV6-5,16,TRBJ1-6,.,CASSSSTGTWNSPLHF,.
.,TRBV6-5,13,TRBJ2-5,.,CASSERETGAQYF,TGTGCCAGCAGTGAACGGGAGACCGGGGCCCAGTACTTC
.,TRBV11-1,14,TRBJ2-2,TRBD1,CASSRDRAAGELFF,TGTGCCAGCAGCCGTGACAGGGCGGCCGGGGAGCTGTTTTTT
.,TRBV23-1,13,TRBJ1-1,.,CASSPDKNTEAFF,TGCGCCAGCAGTCCAGACAAGAACACTGAAGCTTTCTTT
.,TRBV5-1,15,TRBJ2-7,TRBD2,CASTQRGQDPYEQYF,TGCGCCAGCACCCAGCGGGGCCAGGACCCCTACGAGCAGTACTTC
once,TRBV30,10,TRBJ1-1,TRBD1,CAWGTGTAFF,TGTGCCTGGGGGACAGGCACGGCTTTCTTT
.,TRBV2,14,TRBJ1-5,.,CASSGGVSWQPQHF,TGTGCCAGCAGTGGAGGTGTCTCTTGGCAGCCCCAGCATTTT
.,TRBV5-1,16,TRBJ1-4,TRBD1,CASSSGTVLANEKLFF,TGCGCCAGCAGCTCCGGGACAGTTTTGGCTAATGAAAAACTGTTTTTT
.,TRBV19,18,TRBJ2-1,TRBD2,CASRPGLAGGLFYNEQFF,TGTGCCAGTAGGCCGGGACTAGCGGGGGGTCTATTCTACAATGAGCAGTTCTTC
.,TRBV7-6,13,TRBJ2-5,.,CASSPRVGETQYF,TGTGCCAGCAGCCCCAGGGTCGGGGAGACCCAGTACTTC
.,TRBV6-6,13,TRBJ2-7,.,CASSYNNAYEQYF,TGTGCCAGCAGTTACAACAACGCCTACGAGCAGTACTTC
.,TRBV11-2,14,TRBJ2-7,.,CASSTKGSSYEQYF,TGTGCCAGCAGCACAAAAGGGAGCTCCTACGAGCAGTACTTC
.,TRBV6-5,14,TRBJ1-4,TRBD1,CASSGQGANEKLFF,TGTGCCAGCTCCGGACAGGGCGCTAATGAAAAACTGTTTTTT
few,TRBV9,14,TRBJ2-7,TRBD1,CASSVGQGAYEQYF,TGTGCCAGCAGCGTTGGACAGGGGGCCTACGAGCAGTACTTC
.,TRBV11-2,14,TRBJ2-7,.,CASSFSPQGLEQYF,TGTGCCAGCAGCTTTTCGCCCCAGGGACTCGAGCAGTACTTC
few,TRBV5-4,12,TRBJ2-1,.,CASSKADNEQFF,TGTGCCAGCAGCAAAGCCGACAATGAGCAGTTCTTC
.,TRBV19,11,TRBJ1-2,TRBD1,CASKGGLGYTF,TGTGCCAGTAAAGGGGGCCTTGGCTACACCTTC
few,TRBV5-5,17,TRBJ1-2,TRBD1,CASTLHDRDRIFYGYTF,TGTGCCAGCACCTTGCACGACCGGGACAGAATTTTTTATGGCTACACCTTC
.,TRBV6-5,14,TRBJ2-7,TRBD1,CASSSPGQRYEQYF,TGTGCCAGCAGCTCACCGGGACAGCGCTACGAGCAGTACTTC
.,TRBV18,14,TRBJ1-2,.,CASSPGGRGYGYTF,TGTGCCAGCTCACCAGGGGGCAGAGGATATGGCTACACCTTC
.,TRBV5-5,14,TRBJ2-3,.,CASSLFGSADTQYF,TGTGCCAGCAGCTTGTTTGGGAGTGCAGATACGCAGTATTTT